This T cell receptor (beta chain) is from a study of blood T cell repertoires in COVID-19. The overall study: Donors in the United States, Italy and Spain gave samples during acute or convalescent COVID-19. T cells, B-cell-depleted T cells, or PBMCs provided the cDNA or gDNA that served as material.

Methods used by the authors: Using reference gene primer amplification, nucleated cell counts were estimated. Assay: immunoSEQ multiplex PCR; the TCRdb copy retains only in-frame clones and omits some. That table furnishes V, J and clone size, whereas the DNA furnished D and trimming. Of 150,000 to 200,000 clones in the sample, around 83% were seen once. The CDR3 spans 16 residues. V shed 0 bases and J shed 2 bases, with 15 bases lying between them. CDR1 and CDR2 (germline): SGHRS, YFSETQ. The V and J genes are TRBV5-1 and TRBJ2-7; D gene ambiguous. This sequence was found in a man in his 70s who had recovered from COVID-19. Specimen: peripheral blood. The CDR3 protein is CASSLGLPGPTYEQYF. The CDR3 DNA sequence: TGCGCCAGCAGCTTGGGCCTGCCTGGCCCCACCTACGAGCAGTACTTC.